This T cell receptor (beta chain) stems from a study of cytotoxic CD8 clonotypes in ibrutinib-treated CLL. Study findings and constraints: Public clonotypes, rarely seen, contracted or held steady on treatment.

Some clones are missing from TCRdb's copy, which holds only in-frame ones; the method was immunoSEQ multiplex PCR. This sample has 150,000 to 200,000 clones, with nearly 90% found just once. This CDR3 is 18 amino acids long. The V segment lost 7 bases and the J segment 2 bases; nucleotides outside the gene matches: 18. Germline V gene sequence: CDR1 SGHRS, CDR2 YFSETQ. A remark on this clone: Its antigen is undetermined.

This receptor was obtained from a human donor with chronic lymphocytic leukemia. V is TRBV5-1 and J is TRBJ2-4, with TRBD1 matching over 7 bases. The sample was PBMCs, taken at disease progression, from a patient treated with ibrutinib. CDR3 DNA sequence: TGCGCCAGCCGTAGACAGGGTGGTGTTTCGTTGTCCAAAAACATTCAGTACTTC. The encoded protein is CASRRQGGVSLSKNIQYF.